The 12 T cell receptor beta chains in this list originate from one sample, sequenced in a study of Ad26.COV2.S vaccination and SARS-CoV-2 variants. Some clones are missing from TCRdb's copy, which holds only in-frame ones; the method was immunoSEQ multiplex PCR. The data show around 450,000 clones, with 70% to 90% seen just once and under 2% held by the top ten. The treatment here: around 19 received Ad26.COV2.S at low or high dose, single or two shots; roughly five received placebo; per-sample allocation not given. Specimens were obtained on day 63 following the first vaccine or placebo injection. Sequencing was performed on peripheral blood, taken in a trial of Ad26.COV2.S vaccine versus placebo. These receptors all stem from a person aged 18-60 years who received the Ad26.COV2.S COVID-19 vaccine or a placebo.

The genes are TRBV20-1 and TRBJ2-7, with 10 bases fitting TRBD2. The CDR3 is made up of 14 amino acids. V trimming: 3 bases; J trimming: 6 bases; junction bases outside the gene matches: 8. Germline V CDR1 and CDR2: DFQATT, SNEGSKA (reference sequence). CDR3 in amino acids: CSASLRAGGSEQYF. DNA of the CDR3: TGCAGTGCTAGTCTTCGAGCGGGGGGGTCCGAGCAGTACTTC.

J is TRBJ2-5 and V is TRBV25-1; the match to TRBD2 covers 11 bases. After removal of 3 bases from V and 2 bases from J, the junction contained 8 bases not matched to a gene. The CDR3 runs to 17 residues. Per the germline V gene, CDR1 is MGHDK and CDR2 is SYGVNS. In nucleotides, the CDR3 is TGTGCCAGCAGTGATTCTACCACTAGCGGGGGACAAGAGACCCAGTACTTC. This codes for CASSDSTTSGGQETQYF.

V gene TRBV7-2 combines with J gene TRBJ2-1; 10 bases match TRBD1. Germline lookup yields CDR1 SGHTA and CDR2 FQGNSA. This CDR3 region has 15 residues. V gave up 1 base and J gave up 7 bases; unmatched junction bases: 4. The CDR3 region is CASSLVGTGDNEQFF. The DNA for the CDR3 is TGTGCCAGCAGCTTAGTCGGGACAGGGGATAATGAGCAGTTCTTC.

The V call is TRBV13, the J call TRBJ2-1; perhaps TRBD2 as D (6 bases). The V gene lost 4 bases and the J gene lost 10 bases, with 17 bases spanning the gap. The length of the CDR3 is 14 residues. From germline, CDR1 is PRHDT and CDR2 FYEKMQ (reference sequence). CDR3 region: CASSSREPPWEQFF. Here the CDR3 DNA reads TGTGCCAGCAGCTCCCGGGAGCCGCCTTGGGAGCAGTTCTTC.

This clone was seen a single time. The chain uses TRBV7-9 and TRBJ2-7, with D tentatively TRBD1 (6 bases). Per the germline V gene, CDR1 is SEHNR and CDR2 is FQNEAQ (reference sequence). This CDR3 has 11 residues. Trimming stripped 1 base from V and 10 bases from J, with 8 bases between. CDR3: CASSLGTEQYF. The CDR3 nucleotides read TGTGCCAGCAGCTTAGGGACAGAACAGTACTTC.

The chain combines TRBV6-5 with TRBJ2-7; D perhaps matches TRBD2 (5 bases). Germline V gene data show CDR1 as MNHEY and CDR2 as SVGAGI. The CDR3 is made up of 13 amino acids. V was shortened by 7 bases and J by 1 base, with 11 bases between the two germline ends. CDR3 residues: CASTRTGSYEQYF. DNA of the CDR3: TGTGCCAGCACCCGAACGGGGTCCTACGAGCAGTACTTC.

The CDR3 is CASSTGGLAGSYQETQYF. In DNA form, the CDR3 reads TGTGCCAGTAGTACGGGGGGACTAGCGGGGTCGTACCAAGAGACCCAGTACTTC. V and J are TRBV19 and TRBJ2-5, with 13 bases aligning to TRBD2. The V segment lost 4 bases and the J segment 0 bases; nucleotides outside the gene matches: 8. The CDR3 covers 18 residues. Germline CDR1 reads LNHDA; CDR2 reads SQIVND (reference sequence).

This chain joins TRBV6-5 and TRBJ2-5, with D tentatively TRBD1 (6 bases). Trimming cost V 6 bases and J 1 base, with 12 bases left between them. The germline V gene has CDR1 MNHEY and CDR2 SVGAGI. The CDR3 spans 14 residues. For the CDR3, the DNA is TGTGCCAGCAGGCGTGGGACAAGCCAAGAGACCCAGTACTTC. This sequence encodes CASRRGTSQETQYF.

The chain carries TRBV7-3 and TRBJ2-1; 7 nucleotides agree with TRBD1. V lost 1 base, J lost 8 bases, and 8 bases stayed unmatched. Per germline, CDR1 SGHTA and CDR2 FQGTGA. This CDR3 is built from 15 residues. The CDR3 region is CASSLMVGGLDEQFF. The CDR3 DNA sequence: TGTGCCAGCAGCTTAATGGTAGGGGGCTTGGATGAGCAGTTCTTC.

This rearrangement joins TRBV27 to TRBJ1-1; 7 bases align to TRBD1. The CDR3 sequence is 14 residues long. Germline V gene sequence: CDR1 MNHEY, CDR2 SMNVEV (reference sequence). Trimming took 6 bases from V and 2 from J; bases not matched to a gene: 6. As DNA, the CDR3 is TGTGCCAGCAGATCCGGACAGGTCAACACTGAAGCTTTCTTT. Translated, it gives CASRSGQVNTEAFF.

The J gene is TRBJ2-1, the V gene TRBV5-1, with D maybe TRBD2 (6 bases). This CDR3 has 15 residues. Trimming shortened V by 0 bases and J by 8 bases, and 15 bases separated the two germline ends. Per germline, CDR1 SGHRS and CDR2 YFSETQ. The CDR3 DNA reads as TGCGCCAGCAGCTTGGCTCTAGCGAATAGGGATGAGCAGTTCTTC. Its protein product is CASSLALANRDEQFF.

This clone was seen a few times. The chain links TRBV4-2 to TRBJ1-3; D is unresolved. This CDR3 is 15 amino acids long. The germline gives CDR1 LGHNA, CDR2 YNFKEQ. V was cut by 1 base and J by 4 bases, with 11 bases left in between. In DNA, the CDR3 is TGTGCCAGCAGCCAAGCCGTCGGGGAAGGAAACACCATATATTTT. Translated, it gives CASSQAVGEGNTIYF.